The 27 T cell receptor beta chains given below trace back to one sample, sequenced in a study of T cells after yellow fever vaccination. TCRdb ran MiXCR on the 5' RACE reads and lists one entry per CDR3 protein. The top ten clones hold 2% to 3% of a sample with 100,000 to 150,000 distinct CDR3 sequences, around 7.4% of them seen once. Sequenced material: CD4+ T cells sorted from PBMCs, taken 9 to 11 days after the first yellow fever vaccination. The receptors were gathered from a man between 18 and 29 years old who received the YFV17D yellow fever vaccine.

The table lists this clonotype with many counts. The chain links TRBV10-2 to TRBJ2-2; D unresolved. The V and J ends lost 3 bases and 8 bases respectively, with 7 bases between them. The germline CDR1 and CDR2 sequences are WSHSY and SAAADI. CDR3 length equals 12 residues. CDR3: CASSERTGELFF. Written as DNA, the CDR3 is TGCGCCAGCAGTGAACGAACAGGGGAGCTGTTTTTT.

This clonotype was recorded many times. The chain carries TRBV7-9 and TRBJ1-4; D ambiguous. Between the trimmed V and J ends, which lost 7 bases and 5 bases, there was a span of 11 bases. Germline V CDR1 and CDR2: SEHNR, FQNEAQ (reference sequence). This CDR3 has 13 residues. The CDR3 coding sequence is TGTGCCAGCAAAAGAGGTCGCAATGAAAAACTGTTTTTT. Translation: CASKRGRNEKLFF.

There are many counts of this clonotype. V is TRBV12-3 or TRBV12-4 and J is TRBJ2-7; D might be TRBD1 or TRBD2, each matching 5 bases. This CDR3 comprises 15 residues. V lost 3 bases and J 7 bases, leaving 19 bases between the germline ends. The CDR3: CASSLMGQGRGEQYF. DNA of the CDR3: TGTGCCAGCAGTTTGATGGGGCAGGGTCGGGGAGAGCAGTACTTC.

A note on this clonotype: A much bigger clone sits one base away, suggesting this may be a read error. The chain joins TRBV5-1 to TRBJ2-1; the D is unclear. The CDR3 loop spans 11 amino acids. Germline V gene data show CDR1 as SGHRS and CDR2 as YFSETQ. The CDR3 loop reads CAGSYNNEQFF. The CDR3 bases are TGCGCCGGCAGCTATAACAATGAGCAGTTCTTC.

This clonotype was picked up many times. The chain carries TRBV7-9 and TRBJ2-2; D possibly corresponds to TRBD2 (5 bases). The CDR3 contains 16 residues. Trimming removed 1 base from V and 6 bases from J, with 15 bases in between. Germline V lookup: CDR1 SEHNR, CDR2 FQNEAQ (reference sequence). CDR3 sequence reads: CASSLGAATRAGELFF. CDR3 nucleotide sequence: TGTGCCAGCAGCTTAGGAGCTGCCACTAGAGCCGGGGAGCTGTTTTTT.

This clonotype was seen ten or more times. The chain is built from TRBV20-1 and TRBJ2-5; D unresolved. The CDR3 sequence is 13 residues long. Germline CDR1 DFQATT, CDR2 SNEGSKA (reference sequence). V gave up 3 bases and J gave up 4 bases, with 12 bases separating them. CDR3 sequence: CSARFLVSETQYF. CDR3 bases: TGCAGTGCTAGGTTCCTAGTATCAGAGACCCAGTACTTC.

This clonotype was counted many times. The V call is TRBV10-2, the J call TRBJ2-3; D not resolved. This CDR3 region has 11 residues. Germline lookup yields CDR1 WSHSY and CDR2 SAAADI. V was pared by 7 bases and J by 7 bases, with 9 bases between. CDR3 protein: CASTSANTQYF. For the CDR3, the DNA is TGCGCCAGCACGTCGGCAAATACGCAGTATTTT.

Ten or more counts support this clonotype. The genes are TRBV6-1 and TRBJ2-3; maybe TRBD2 (6 bases). CDR1 and CDR2 (germline): MNHNS, SASEGT. The CDR3 covers 14 residues. With 9 bases removed from V and 0 bases from J, the gap between germline ends came to 13 bases. The CDR3 is CASGLSTSTDTQYF. The CDR3 DNA follows: TGTGCCAGTGGACTAAGCACTAGCACAGATACGCAGTATTTT.

This clonotype has at least ten counts. The genes are TRBV4-3 and TRBJ2-3, with a tentative D call TRBD1 (6 bases). Trimming pared 5 bases from V and 1 base from J, leaving 13 bases between. Germline V gene sequence: CDR1 LGHNA, CDR2 YSLEER. There are 15 residues in the CDR3. The CDR3 is CASSKGTTGTDTQYF. CDR3 bases: TGCGCCAGCAGCAAGGGGACAACCGGCACAGATACGCAGTATTTT.

This clonotype showed up many times. The chain recombines TRBV7-2 with TRBJ1-3; D call uncertain. Looked up from germline, CDR1 is SGHTA and CDR2 is FQGNSA. The CDR3 runs 15 residues. Trimming cost V 3 bases and J 2 bases, with 11 bases left between them. CDR3 region: CASSFQFGAGNTIYF. CDR3 sequence (DNA): TGTGCCAGCAGCTTCCAGTTTGGGGCTGGAAACACCATATATTTT.

Many counts were recorded for this clonotype. The chain uses TRBV29-1 and TRBJ1-4; D uncertain. Germline values: CDR1 SQVTM, CDR2 ANQGSEA. The CDR3 is 12 residues long. V was shortened by 4 bases and J by 4 bases, with 7 bases between the two germline ends. CDR3 sequence reads: CSVGQFNEKLFF. CDR3 DNA: TGCAGCGTTGGTCAGTTTAATGAAAAACTGTTTTTT.

This clonotype has at least ten counts. The V call is TRBV7-6, the J call TRBJ2-3; 10 bases fit TRBD1. The V segment lost 0 bases and the J segment 6 bases; nucleotides outside the gene matches: 9. Germline values: CDR1 SGHVS, CDR2 FNYEAQ. The CDR3 loop spans 17 amino acids. CDR3 region: CASSLAPGGQGIDTQYF. The CDR3 nucleotides are TGTGCCAGCAGCTTAGCGCCCGGGGGACAGGGGATCGATACGCAGTATTTT.

This clonotype was seen repeatedly, ten times or more. The chain has TRBV5-1 and TRBJ2-5; 10 nucleotides line up with TRBD2. Germline CDR1 and CDR2: SGHRS and YFSETQ. This CDR3 contains 15 residues. V shed 1 base and J 2 bases; nucleotides not matched to a gene: 2. This CDR3 is CASSLPAGGQETQYF. CDR3 in DNA: TGCGCCAGCAGCTTGCCAGCGGGGGGGCAAGAGACCCAGTACTTC. The full variable domain, in which reference TRBV5-1 and TRBJ2-5 provide the parts outside the CDR3, is KAGVTQTPRYLIKTRGQQVTLSCSPISGHRSVSWYQQTPGQGLQFLFEYFSETQRNKGNFPGRFSGRQFSNSRSEMNVSTLELGDSALYLCASSLPAGGQETQYFGPGTRLLVL.

This clonotype was recorded at least ten times. This chain's CDR3 is CASSSAGLGSDIQYF. CDR3 in DNA: TGTGCCAGCAGCTCCGCGGGGTTGGGGAGCGACATTCAGTACTTC. The chain uses TRBV7-2 and TRBJ2-4; D possibly corresponds to TRBD2 (6 bases). This CDR3 comprises 15 residues. Germline V CDR1 and CDR2: SGHTA, FQGNSA. Trimming removed 4 bases at V and 8 bases at J, with 18 bases between.

This clonotype was seen ten or more times. V and J are TRBV5-1 and TRBJ2-1, with 10 bases matching TRBD2. The CDR3 has 15 amino acids. V dropped 4 bases and J dropped 4; count of bases not matched to a gene: 5. Germline loops: CDR1 SGHRS, CDR2 YFSETQ. This chain's CDR3 is CASSMASGGYNEQFF. CDR3 DNA: TGCGCCAGCAGCATGGCTAGCGGGGGTTACAATGAGCAGTTCTTC.

This clonotype was recorded at least ten times. This chain uses TRBV2 with TRBJ2-3; D is possibly TRBD2 (6 bases). V was cut by 7 bases and J by 4 bases, with 15 bases left in between. This CDR3 has 14 amino acids. Germline V CDR1 and CDR2: SNHLY, FYNNEI. CDR3 amino acids: CASNFRGTSDTQYF. The CDR3 DNA reads as TGTGCCAGCAATTTTCGGGGGACCTCAGATACGCAGTATTTT.

Many counts were recorded for this clonotype. The J gene is TRBJ2-1, the V gene TRBV7-9; a weak D match, TRBD1 (5 bases). CDR1 and CDR2 from the germline V gene are SEHNR and FQNEAQ (reference sequence). This CDR3 has 15 amino acids. The ends were cut back, 5 bases at V and 0 bases at J, with 11 bases in the middle. The CDR3 reads CASSPQGTSYNEQFF. CDR3 sequence (DNA): TGTGCCAGCAGCCCCCAGGGAACCTCCTACAATGAGCAGTTCTTC. The full variable domain, with the rest looked up from reference TRBV7-9 and TRBJ2-1, is DTGVSQNPRHKITKRGQNVTFRCDPISEHNRLYWYRQTLGQGPEFLTYFQNEAQLEKSRLLSDRFSAERPKGSFSTLEIQRTEQGDSAMYLCASSPQGTSYNEQFFGPGTRLTVL.

This clonotype appeared many times. The chain uses TRBV7-3 and TRBJ2-7; D uncertain. Germline CDR1 is SGHTA and CDR2 is FQGTGA. The CDR3 is made up of 13 amino acids. With 1 base removed from V and 6 bases from J, the gap between germline ends came to 10 bases. In DNA, the CDR3 is TGTGCCAGCAGCTTAAGTGGGGTAACCGAGCAGTACGTC. Protein sequence: CASSLSGVTEQYV.

This clonotype was detected ten times or more. V gene TRBV28 combines with J gene TRBJ1-1; a weak D match, TRBD1 (6 bases). The CDR3 covers 16 residues. Trimming left V 7 bases short and J 2 bases short, with 20 bases between. In germline, CDR1 is MDHEN, CDR2 SYDVKM. In nucleotides, the CDR3 is TGTGCCAGCACCATAGGGGGGGGAGGACATAACACTGAAGCTTTCTTT. Translation gives CASTIGGGGHNTEAFF.

Ten or more counts support this clonotype. The rearrangement links TRBV7-2 to TRBJ1-6; 7 bases match TRBD1. This CDR3 contains 12 residues. V gave up 7 bases and J gave up 9 bases; unmatched junction bases: 3. Germline V gene data show CDR1 as SGHTA and CDR2 as FQGNSA. CDR3 DNA: TGTGCCAGCAAAACAGGGGCTTCACCCCTCCACTTT. Translating it yields CASKTGASPLHF.

The sample holds a few counts of this clonotype. The chain has TRBV9 and TRBJ1-2; D is ambiguous. Trimming left V 1 base short and J 2 bases short, with 12 bases between. CDR1 and CDR2 from the germline V gene are SGDLS and YYNGEE. This CDR3 has 15 residues. CDR3 loop: CASSVSTSLNYGYTF. The CDR3 DNA reads TGTGCCAGCAGCGTATCCACCAGCCTCAACTATGGCTACACCTTC.

This clonotype was observed many times. V usage is TRBV6-2 or TRBV6-3 and J usage is TRBJ2-5; D call uncertain. Germline CDR1 and CDR2: MNHEY and SVGEGT. The CDR3 contains 11 residues. The V end was cut by 2 bases, the J end by 5 bases, with 3 bases between. The CDR3 region is CASSYVETQYF. For the CDR3, the DNA is TGTGCCAGCAGTTACGTTGAGACCCAGTACTTC.

This clonotype was seen at least ten times. V and J are TRBV7-2 and TRBJ2-3; D uncertain. The germline V gene has CDR1 SGHTA and CDR2 FQGNSA. V lost 5 bases and J lost 2, with 20 bases in between. The CDR3 sequence is 17 residues long. The CDR3 loop reads CASSLQLLGGLTDTQYF. The CDR3 nucleotides are TGTGCCAGCAGCCTGCAGCTTTTGGGCGGTCTCACAGATACGCAGTATTTT.

This clonotype was recorded many times. J is TRBJ2-5 and V is TRBV20-1, with D unresolved. The CDR3 is 12 residues long. Germline V gene data show CDR1 as DFQATT and CDR2 as SNEGSKA (reference sequence). Deletions cut 6 bases from V and 2 bases from J, with 10 bases between. For the CDR3, the DNA is TGCAGTGCAATACTAAGGCAAGAGACCCAGTACTTC. Amino acid sequence: CSAILRQETQYF.

This clonotype was observed many times. The chain carries TRBV5-1 and TRBJ2-7; 8 bases line up with TRBD1. V lost 5 bases to trimming and J lost 6 bases; unmatched junction nucleotides: 10. The CDR3 is 14 residues long. The V gene's germline CDR1 is SGHRS and CDR2 YFSETQ. The CDR3 spells CASSDIQGATEQYF. The CDR3 bases are TGCGCCAGCAGTGATATTCAGGGGGCTACCGAGCAGTACTTC.

In its sample, this clonotype was seen many times. CDR3: CSATPTGAPSYNEQFF. In DNA form, the CDR3 reads TGCAGTGCTACCCCTACGGGGGCCCCCTCCTACAATGAGCAGTTCTTC. The gene calls are TRBV20-1 and TRBJ2-1; D could derive from TRBD1 or TRBD2 (6 bases each). The germline V gene encodes CDR1 DFQATT and CDR2 SNEGSKA (reference sequence). Trimming shortened V by 4 bases and J by 0 bases, and 16 bases separated the two germline ends. The CDR3 runs to 16 residues.

This clonotype was seen many times. The chain links TRBV20-1 to TRBJ1-1; TRBD1 aligns across 7 bases. V dropped 5 bases and J dropped 2; count of bases not matched to a gene: 5. The CDR3 is 13 amino acids. Germline lookup yields CDR1 DFQATT and CDR2 SNEGSKA (reference sequence). The CDR3 sequence: CSAGRGGNTEAFF. DNA for the CDR3: TGCAGTGCTGGCAGGGGGGGTAACACTGAAGCTTTCTTT.